The rows below give T cell receptor beta chains drawn from one sample of a study of blood T cell repertoires in COVID-19. Measured with immunoSEQ multiplex PCR; TCRdb has only the in-frame clones, and not every one. The table shows hundreds of thousands of clones, with under 90% occurring only once. Sequencing was done on a sample of peripheral blood. The receptors originated from a man aged 60 to 69 who had recovered from COVID-19. The CDR3 runs from the conserved cysteine through the conserved F or W. The D gene is left open where the match is weak. Clone size is shown for a subset of rows, as once, few, many or a class of expanded clone.

j_gene: TRBJ2-3
v_gene: TRBV23-1
d_gene: .
abundance: .
CDR3nt: TGCGCCAGCAGTCAATCGATGTCCAAGCCAGATACGCAGTATTTT
CDR3aa: CASSQSMSKPDTQYF

j_gene: TRBJ2-5
v_gene: TRBV11-3
d_gene: TRBD2
abundance: .
CDR3nt: TGTGCCAGCAGCCCGGGACTAGCGGGAGGTGAAGAGACCCAGTACTTC
CDR3aa: CASSPGLAGGEETQYF

j_gene: TRBJ2-5
v_gene: TRBV3-1/TRBV3-2
d_gene: .
abundance: .
CDR3nt: TGTGCCAGCAGCCAAGATCACAGCCAAGAGACCCAGTACTTC
CDR3aa: CASSQDHSQETQYF

j_gene: TRBJ2-3
v_gene: TRBV5-1
d_gene: TRBD2
abundance: .
CDR3nt: TGCGCCAGCAGCTTGATCCCGGGAGGTGGGGCAGATACGCAGTATTTT
CDR3aa: CASSLIPGGGADTQYF

j_gene: TRBJ1-2
v_gene: TRBV7-2
d_gene: .
abundance: .
CDR3nt: TGTGCCAGCAGCTTAGTGGGGGGCTATGGCTACACCTTC
CDR3aa: CASSLVGGYGYTF

j_gene: TRBJ2-1
v_gene: TRBV11-2
d_gene: TRBD2
abundance: .
CDR3nt: TGTGCCAGCAGCTTAGGAGCGGGGGCCTCTAATGAGCAGTTCTTC
CDR3aa: CASSLGAGASNEQFF

j_gene: TRBJ1-1
v_gene: TRBV5-1
d_gene: TRBD1
abundance: .
CDR3nt: TGCGCCAGCAACTTGGCTATAGGGGGCCACACTGAAGCTTTCTTT
CDR3aa: CASNLAIGGHTEAFF

j_gene: TRBJ1-4
v_gene: TRBV18
d_gene: TRBD1
abundance: .
CDR3nt: TGTGCCAGCTCAAGGGACAGGGACGAAAAACTGTTTTTT
CDR3aa: CASSRDRDEKLFF

j_gene: TRBJ2-7
v_gene: TRBV7-9
d_gene: TRBD1
abundance: .
CDR3nt: TGTGCCAGCAGCCAAAACAGGGGAATTAGCGAGCAGTACTTC
CDR3aa: CASSQNRGISEQYF

j_gene: TRBJ2-5
v_gene: TRBV2
d_gene: .
abundance: .
CDR3nt: TGTGCCAGCAGTGAAGGGCAGGGATGGACCCAGTACTTC
CDR3aa: CASSEGQGWTQYF

j_gene: TRBJ2-5
v_gene: TRBV5-1
d_gene: TRBD1
abundance: once
CDR3nt: TGCGCCAGCAGCCCGCGTGGGACAGGGACCCAAGAGACCCAGTACTTC
CDR3aa: CASSPRGTGTQETQYF

j_gene: TRBJ2-6
v_gene: TRBV7-3
d_gene: .
abundance: .
CDR3nt: TGTGCCAGCAGCCCCGCCGGGTCTGGGGCCAACGTCCTGACTTTC
CDR3aa: CASSPAGSGANVLTF

j_gene: TRBJ1-2
v_gene: TRBV5-4
d_gene: .
abundance: once
CDR3nt: TGTGCCAGCAGCTTGCCGGGTAACTATGGCTACACCTTC
CDR3aa: CASSLPGNYGYTF

j_gene: TRBJ2-3
v_gene: TRBV19
d_gene: TRBD2
abundance: .
CDR3nt: TGTGCCAGTAGTATGTCTTTTTGGCGGGGGGGACAGACAGTCACAGATACGCAGTATTTT
CDR3aa: CASSMSFWRGGQTVTDTQYF

j_gene: TRBJ2-3
v_gene: TRBV7-3
d_gene: .
abundance: .
CDR3nt: TGTGCCAGCAGCTTCGAGCGGTACACAGATACGCAGTATTTT
CDR3aa: CASSFERYTDTQYF

j_gene: TRBJ2-5
v_gene: TRBV18
d_gene: .
abundance: .
CDR3nt: TGTGCCAGCTCACCCAAAGAGACCCAGTACTTC
CDR3aa: CASSPKETQYF

j_gene: TRBJ1-1
v_gene: TRBV18
d_gene: .
abundance: .
CDR3nt: TGTGCCAGCTCACCACCCCAGGGCACTGAAGCTTTCTTT
CDR3aa: CASSPPQGTEAFF

j_gene: TRBJ2-7
v_gene: TRBV6-1
d_gene: .
abundance: .
CDR3nt: TGTGCCAGCAGTGAAGCAATCGTCCAGGGGAAGTACTTC
CDR3aa: CASSEAIVQGKYF

j_gene: TRBJ2-1
v_gene: TRBV5-1
d_gene: TRBD2
abundance: .
CDR3nt: TGCGCCAGCAGCTTCCGGCGGGGGACCTACAATGAGCAGTTCTTC
CDR3aa: CASSFRRGTYNEQFF

j_gene: TRBJ1-1
v_gene: TRBV7-9
d_gene: TRBD1
abundance: few
CDR3nt: TGTGCCAGCAGCCCTCGACAGGGAGACACTGAAGCTTTCTTT
CDR3aa: CASSPRQGDTEAFF

j_gene: TRBJ2-1
v_gene: TRBV19
d_gene: TRBD2
abundance: .
CDR3nt: TGTGCCAGTAGTATCCAGCGGGGGGTTTATGAGCAGTTCTTC
CDR3aa: CASSIQRGVYEQFF

j_gene: TRBJ2-1
v_gene: TRBV2
d_gene: .
abundance: .
CDR3nt: TGTGCCAGCAGTGTGCCCCCGGGGGGCGGGTTCTTC
CDR3aa: CASSVPPGGGFF

j_gene: TRBJ1-2
v_gene: TRBV7-9
d_gene: .
abundance: once
CDR3nt: TGTGCCAGCAGCTTGCTCCAAGGGGATGGCTACACCTTC
CDR3aa: CASSLLQGDGYTF